This TCR beta chain was sequenced during a study of T cell repertoires in cytomegalovirus infection. Study as a whole: CMV infection and matching HLA type were both indicated by public TCR beta signatures. General study points: Carriage of CMV together with the relevant HLA was identifiable through cumulative public TCR beta family frequency. Ex vivo responses were dominated by HLA-C-restricted CMV-specific TCR beta clonotypes.

TCRdb redid the calling of the reads with MiXCR, one entry per CDR3 protein. The data contain about 100,000 distinct CDR3 sequences, about 40% of them singletons. For this clonotype: Its antigen is unknown.

Sample: CD8+ T cells from cultured PBMCs, taken from culture after CMV antigen stimulation. This TCR was recovered from a human donor in good health (CMV status not recorded). Some clones in this sample may be carry-over from other donors' samples.

This chain's CDR3 is CATSDASWDQPQHF. CDR3 nucleotide sequence: TGTGCCACCAGTGATGCAAGTTGGGATCAGCCCCAGCATTTT. The V gene is TRBV24-1, the J gene TRBJ1-5; D is uncertain. Germline V gene sequence: CDR1 KGHDR, CDR2 SFDVKD. V was cut by 3 bases and J by 5 bases, with 10 bases left in between. The CDR3 is 14 residues long.